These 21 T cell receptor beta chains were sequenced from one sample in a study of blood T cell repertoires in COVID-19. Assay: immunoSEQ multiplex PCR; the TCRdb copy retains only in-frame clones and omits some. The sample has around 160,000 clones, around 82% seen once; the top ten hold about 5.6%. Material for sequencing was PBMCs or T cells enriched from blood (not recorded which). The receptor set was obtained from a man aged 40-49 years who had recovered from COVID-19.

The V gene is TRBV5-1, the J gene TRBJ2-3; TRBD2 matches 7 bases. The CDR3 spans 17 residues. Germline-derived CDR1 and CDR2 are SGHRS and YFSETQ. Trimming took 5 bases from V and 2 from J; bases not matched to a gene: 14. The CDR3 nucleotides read TGCGCCAGCAGTAACCCCTTGGGGGGGGGACTCACAGATACGCAGTATTTT. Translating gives CASSNPLGGGLTDTQYF.

CDR3 sequence (DNA): TGTGCCAGCAGCTTAGACGGGGATGAGCAGTTCTTC. It specifies CASSLDGDEQFF. J is TRBJ2-1 and V is TRBV11-3, with D possibly TRBD2 on 5 matching bases. The germline V gene has CDR1 SGHNT and CDR2 YENEEA. The CDR3 is made up of 12 amino acids. V was trimmed by 0 bases and J by 8 bases, leaving 5 bases between them. Together with reference TRBV11-3 and TRBJ2-1, the CDR3 gives the full variable domain: EAGVVQSPRYKIIEKKQPVAFWCNPISGHNTLYWYLQNLGQGPELLIRYENEEAVDDSQLPKDRFSAERLKGVDSTLKIQPAELGDSAVYLCASSLDGDEQFFGPGTRLTVL.

The CDR3 nucleotides are TGTGCCACCAGTGATGCGGCGGGGGGGCTAAGTGAGACCCAGTACTTC. This gives the protein CATSDAAGGLSETQYF. This rearrangement joins TRBV24-1 to TRBJ2-5; 9 bases line up with TRBD2. In germline, CDR1 is KGHDR, CDR2 SFDVKD. The CDR3 runs to 16 residues. The V gene end was trimmed by 3 bases and the J gene end by 5 bases; junction bases not matched to a gene: 9.

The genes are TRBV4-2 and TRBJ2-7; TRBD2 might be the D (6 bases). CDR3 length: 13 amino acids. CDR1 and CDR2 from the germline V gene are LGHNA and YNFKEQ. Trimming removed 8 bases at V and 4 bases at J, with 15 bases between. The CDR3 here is CASCPNGGYEQYF. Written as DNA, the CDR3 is TGTGCCAGCTGCCCTAACGGGGGTTACGAGCAGTACTTC.

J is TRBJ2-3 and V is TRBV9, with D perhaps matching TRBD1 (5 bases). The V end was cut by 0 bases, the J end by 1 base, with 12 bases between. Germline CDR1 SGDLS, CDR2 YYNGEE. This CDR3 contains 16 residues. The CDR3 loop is CASSVGGAAGTDTQYF. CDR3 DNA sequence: TGTGCCAGCAGCGTAGGTGGGGCCGCCGGCACAGATACGCAGTATTTT.

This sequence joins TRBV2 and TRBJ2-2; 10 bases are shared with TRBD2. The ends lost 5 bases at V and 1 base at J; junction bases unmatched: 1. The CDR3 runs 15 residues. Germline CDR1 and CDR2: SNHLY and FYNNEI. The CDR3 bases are TGTGCCAGCAGTCGACTAGCGGGGAACACCGGGGAGCTGTTTTTT. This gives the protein CASSRLAGNTGELFF.

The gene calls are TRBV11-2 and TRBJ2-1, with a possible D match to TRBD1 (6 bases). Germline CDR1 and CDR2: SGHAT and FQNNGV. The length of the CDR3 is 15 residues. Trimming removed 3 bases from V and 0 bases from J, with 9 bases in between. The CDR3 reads CASSFGRGSYNEQFF. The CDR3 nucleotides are TGTGCCAGCAGCTTTGGCAGGGGCTCCTACAATGAGCAGTTCTTC. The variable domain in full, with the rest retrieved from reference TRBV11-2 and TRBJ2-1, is EAGVAQSPRYKIIEKRQSVAFWCNPISGHATLYWYQQILGQGPKLLIQFQNNGVVDDSQLPKDRFSAERLKGVDSTLKIQPAKLEDSAVYLCASSFGRGSYNEQFFGPGTRLTVL.

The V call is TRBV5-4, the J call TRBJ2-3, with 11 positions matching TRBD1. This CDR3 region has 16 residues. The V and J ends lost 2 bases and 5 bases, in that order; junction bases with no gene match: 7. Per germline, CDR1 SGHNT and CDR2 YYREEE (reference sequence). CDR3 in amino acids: CASSLPGTGGGDTQYF. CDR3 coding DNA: TGTGCCAGCAGCTTACCTGGGACAGGGGGGGGAGATACGCAGTATTTT.

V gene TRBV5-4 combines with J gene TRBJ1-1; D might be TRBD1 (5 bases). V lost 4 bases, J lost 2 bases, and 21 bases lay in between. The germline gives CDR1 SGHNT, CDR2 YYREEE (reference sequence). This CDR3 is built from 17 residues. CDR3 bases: TGTGCCAGCAGCCCGGGGGGTATCGGGGTGAGAAACACTGAAGCTTTCTTT. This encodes CASSPGGIGVRNTEAFF.

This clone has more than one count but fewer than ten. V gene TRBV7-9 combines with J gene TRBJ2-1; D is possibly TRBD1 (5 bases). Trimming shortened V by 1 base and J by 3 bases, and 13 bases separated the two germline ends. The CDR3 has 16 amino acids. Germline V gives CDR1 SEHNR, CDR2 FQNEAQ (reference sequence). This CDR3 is CASSLGQPAGYNEQFF. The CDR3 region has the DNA TGTGCCAGCAGCTTAGGACAGCCCGCCGGCTACAATGAGCAGTTCTTC.

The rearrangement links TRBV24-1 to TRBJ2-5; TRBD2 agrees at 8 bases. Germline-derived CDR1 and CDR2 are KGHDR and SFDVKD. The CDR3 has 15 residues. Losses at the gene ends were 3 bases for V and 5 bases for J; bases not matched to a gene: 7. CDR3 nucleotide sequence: TGTGCCACCAGTGATCCGGGGGGGCCGAGGGAGACCCAGTACTTC. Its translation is CATSDPGGPRETQYF.

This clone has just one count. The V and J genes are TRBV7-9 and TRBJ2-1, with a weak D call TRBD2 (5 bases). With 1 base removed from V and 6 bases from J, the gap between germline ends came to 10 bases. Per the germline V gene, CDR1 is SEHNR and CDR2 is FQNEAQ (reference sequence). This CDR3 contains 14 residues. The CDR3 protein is CASSLGITSNEQFF. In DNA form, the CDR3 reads TGTGCCAGCAGCTTAGGGATTACTAGCAATGAGCAGTTCTTC. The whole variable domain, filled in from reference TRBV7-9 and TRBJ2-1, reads DTGVSQNPRHKITKRGQNVTFRCDPISEHNRLYWYRQTLGQGPEFLTYFQNEAQLEKSRLLSDRFSAERPKGSFSTLEIQRTEQGDSAMYLCASSLGITSNEQFFGPGTRLTVL.

Written as DNA, the CDR3 is TGTGCCTGGAGTGTTAGTGGAGAACTTAACCTCCACTTT. Translated: CAWSVSGELNLHF. This chain links TRBV30 with TRBJ1-6; the D is unclear. V was pared by 0 bases and J by 15 bases, with 15 bases between. The CDR3 loop spans 13 amino acids. Germline V gene lookup returns CDR1 GTSNPN and CDR2 SVGIG (reference sequence).

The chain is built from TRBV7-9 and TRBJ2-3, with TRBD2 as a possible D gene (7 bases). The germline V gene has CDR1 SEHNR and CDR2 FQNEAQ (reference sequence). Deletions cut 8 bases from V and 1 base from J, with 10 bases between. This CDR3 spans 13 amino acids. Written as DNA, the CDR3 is TGTGCCAGCGGGGGGGGCGGCACAGATACGCAGTATTTT. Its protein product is CASGGGGTDTQYF.

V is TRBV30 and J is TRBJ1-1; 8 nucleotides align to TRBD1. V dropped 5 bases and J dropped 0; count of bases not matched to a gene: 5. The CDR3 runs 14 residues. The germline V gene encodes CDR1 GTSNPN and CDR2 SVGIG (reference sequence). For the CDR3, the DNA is TGTGCCTGGGCCCCAGGGGGCGTGAACACTGAAGCTTTCTTT. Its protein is CAWAPGGVNTEAFF.

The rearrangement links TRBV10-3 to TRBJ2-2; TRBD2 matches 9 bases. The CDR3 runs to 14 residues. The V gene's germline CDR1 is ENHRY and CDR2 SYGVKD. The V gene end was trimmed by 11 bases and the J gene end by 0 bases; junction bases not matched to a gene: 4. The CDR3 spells CAARGGANTGELFF. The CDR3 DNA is TGTGCCGCGCGGGGGGGCGCGAACACCGGGGAGCTGTTTTTT.

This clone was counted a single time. The CDR3 is CASNTGMVGQPQHF. The CDR3 DNA sequence: TGTGCCAGTAATACAGGGATGGTGGGTCAGCCCCAGCATTTT. The V gene is TRBV19, the J gene TRBJ1-5; possible D gene TRBD1, 6 bases. Trimming cost V 7 bases and J 6 bases, with 16 bases left between them. Germline V gene data show CDR1 as LNHDA and CDR2 as SQIVND (reference sequence). This CDR3 region has 14 residues.

The CDR3 DNA is TGTGCCAGCAGCTTACGAGTAGGGGTGGAAACTGAAGCTTTCTTT. This encodes CASSLRVGVETEAFF. The chain combines TRBV7-2 with TRBJ1-1; D may be TRBD1 (5 bases). The CDR3 consists of 15 residues. Trimming took 2 bases from V and 5 from J, leaving 15 bases between them. Germline V gene sequence: CDR1 SGHTA, CDR2 FQGNSA. Supplemented by reference TRBV7-2 and TRBJ1-1, the full variable domain reads GAGVSQSPSNKVTEKGKDVELRCDPISGHTALYWYRQSLGQGLEFLIYFQGNSAPDKSGLPSDRFSAERTGGSVSTLTIQRTQQEDSAVYLCASSLRVGVETEAFFGQGTRLTVV.

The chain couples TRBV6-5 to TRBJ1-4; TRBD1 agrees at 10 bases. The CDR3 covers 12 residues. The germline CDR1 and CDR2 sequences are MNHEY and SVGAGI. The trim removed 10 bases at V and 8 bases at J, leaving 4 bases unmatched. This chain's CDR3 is CATRQGAEKLFF. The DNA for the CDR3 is TGTGCCACCAGACAGGGGGCAGAAAAACTGTTTTTT.

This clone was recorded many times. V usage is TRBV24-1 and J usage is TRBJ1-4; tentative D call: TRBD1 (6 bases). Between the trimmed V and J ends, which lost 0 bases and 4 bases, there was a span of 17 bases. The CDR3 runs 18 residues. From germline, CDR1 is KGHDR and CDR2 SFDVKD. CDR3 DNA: TGTGCCACCAGTGATTTGCACAGGGAACTCTCCAATAATGAAAAACTGTTTTTT. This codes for CATSDLHRELSNNEKLFF.

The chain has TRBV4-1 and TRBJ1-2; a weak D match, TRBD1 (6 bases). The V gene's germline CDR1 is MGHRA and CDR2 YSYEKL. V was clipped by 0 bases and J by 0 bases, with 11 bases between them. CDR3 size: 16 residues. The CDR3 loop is CASSQDRGTPNYGYTF. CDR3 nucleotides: TGCGCCAGCAGCCAAGACAGGGGAACACCTAACTATGGCTACACCTTC.